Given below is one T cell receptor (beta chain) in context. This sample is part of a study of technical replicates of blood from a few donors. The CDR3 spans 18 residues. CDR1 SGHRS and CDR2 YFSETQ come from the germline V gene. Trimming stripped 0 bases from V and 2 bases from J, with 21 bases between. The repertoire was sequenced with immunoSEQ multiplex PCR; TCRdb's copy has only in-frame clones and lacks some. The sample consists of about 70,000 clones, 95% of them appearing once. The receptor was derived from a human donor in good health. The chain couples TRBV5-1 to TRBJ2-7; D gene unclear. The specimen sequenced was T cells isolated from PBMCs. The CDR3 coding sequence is TGCGCCAGCAGCTTGGATGGGCGCAGGCCGAGTCCTACCTACGAGCAGTACTTC. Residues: CASSLDGRRPSPTYEQYF. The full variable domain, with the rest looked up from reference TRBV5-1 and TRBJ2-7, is KAGVTQTPRYLIKTRGQQVTLSCSPISGHRSVSWYQQTPGQGLQFLFEYFSETQRNKGNFPGRFSGRQFSNSRSEMNVSTLELGDSALYLCASSLDGRRPSPTYEQYFGPGTRLTVT.